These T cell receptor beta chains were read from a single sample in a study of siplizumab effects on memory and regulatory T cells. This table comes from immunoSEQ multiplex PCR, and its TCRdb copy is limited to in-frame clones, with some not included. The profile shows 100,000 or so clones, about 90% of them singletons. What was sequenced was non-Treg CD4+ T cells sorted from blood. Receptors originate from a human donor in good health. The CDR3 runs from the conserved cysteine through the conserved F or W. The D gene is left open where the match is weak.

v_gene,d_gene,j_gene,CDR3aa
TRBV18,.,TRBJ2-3,CASSPTDVASTDTQYF
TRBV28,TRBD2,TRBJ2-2,CASSSQRLAGNTGELFF
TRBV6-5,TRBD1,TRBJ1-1,CASSYSGQLNTEAFF
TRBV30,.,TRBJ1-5,CAWSRASGVNQPQHF
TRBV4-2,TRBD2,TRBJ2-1,CASTSTSGIYEQFF
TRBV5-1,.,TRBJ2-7,CASSLVGSPYEQYF
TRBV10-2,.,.,CASSEDSGGEQYF
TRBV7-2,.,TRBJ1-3,CASSLRAGDTGNTIYF
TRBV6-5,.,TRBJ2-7,CASSYSKAPTYEQYF
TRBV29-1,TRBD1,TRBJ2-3,CSVEVAGQGTDTQYF
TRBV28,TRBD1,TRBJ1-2,CASSFGTAVRGYTF
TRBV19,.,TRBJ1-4,CASSGGTYNEKLFF
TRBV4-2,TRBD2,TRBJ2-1,CASSFLAGAHNEQFF
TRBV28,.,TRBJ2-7,CASSGKDESYEQYF
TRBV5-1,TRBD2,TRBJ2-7,CASSRQGTSSYEQYF
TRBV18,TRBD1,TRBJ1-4,CASSPPPRGPNEKLFF
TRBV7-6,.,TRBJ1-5,CASSLGRVGQPQHF
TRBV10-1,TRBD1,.,CASSERQGAEQYF
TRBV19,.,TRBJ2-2,CASILGGEYTGELFF
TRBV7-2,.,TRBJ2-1,CASSSRQRFSYNEQFF
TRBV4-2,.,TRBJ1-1,CASSPKQKPEAFF
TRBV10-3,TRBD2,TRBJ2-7,CAISGPGLAGLYEQYF
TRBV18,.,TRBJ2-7,CASSPLAGGQYF
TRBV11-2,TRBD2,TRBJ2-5,CASSLGLAGETQYF
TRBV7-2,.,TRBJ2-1,CASSLAGAGSYNEQFF